This T cell receptor (beta chain) was captured in a study of blood T cell repertoires in COVID-19. Using immunoSEQ multiplex PCR, the repertoire was profiled, and TCRdb retains in-frame clones only, with some absent. Here the sample spans 90,000 or so clones, 90% being singletons. The source is a man aged 18-30 years with COVID-19, enrolled during active disease. Sequencing was carried out using peripheral blood.

CDR3 region: CASSESRPSGTKEQYF. DNA of the CDR3: TGCGCCAGCAGTGAGTCAAGGCCTAGCGGGACCAAAGAGCAGTACTTC. The chain uses TRBV10-2 and TRBJ2-7; 9 bases agree with TRBD2. The CDR3 is 16 residues long. Germline V CDR1 and CDR2: WSHSY, SAAADI. Trimming removed 0 bases from V and 7 bases from J; junction bases left unmatched: 10.